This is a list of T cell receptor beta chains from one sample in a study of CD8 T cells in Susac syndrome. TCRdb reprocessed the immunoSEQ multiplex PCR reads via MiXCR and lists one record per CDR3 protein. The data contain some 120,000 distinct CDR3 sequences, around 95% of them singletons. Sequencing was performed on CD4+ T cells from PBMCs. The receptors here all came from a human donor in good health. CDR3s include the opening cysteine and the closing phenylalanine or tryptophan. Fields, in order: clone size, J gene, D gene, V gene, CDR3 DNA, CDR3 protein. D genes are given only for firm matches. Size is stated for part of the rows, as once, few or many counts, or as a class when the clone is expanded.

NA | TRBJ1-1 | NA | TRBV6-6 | TGTGCCAGCAGTTACTCCCAGGGGACTGAAGCTTTCTTT | CASSYSQGTEAFF
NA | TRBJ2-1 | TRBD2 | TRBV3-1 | TGTGCCAGCAGCCAAGAGAGACTAGCGGCTTACAATGAGCAGTTCTTC | CASSQERLAAYNEQFF
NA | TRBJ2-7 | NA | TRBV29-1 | TGCAGCGTCAATGCCAGGGGTTCCTCCTACGAGCAGTACTTC | CSVNARGSSYEQYF
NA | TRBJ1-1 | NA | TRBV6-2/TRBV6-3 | TGTGCCAGCAGTTACGGGGAGATGAACACTGAAGCTTTCTTT | CASSYGEMNTEAFF
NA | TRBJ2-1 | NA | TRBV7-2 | TGTGCCAGCAGCTTGGGACGGCTTAATAACAATGAGCAGTTCTTC | CASSLGRLNNNEQFF
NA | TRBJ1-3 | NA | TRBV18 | TGTGCCAGCTCACCTGACAGGACCTCTGGAAACACCATATATTTT | CASSPDRTSGNTIYF
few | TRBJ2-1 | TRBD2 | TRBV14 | TGTGCCAGCAGCCAAGAGGCGGGGGGATACAATGAGCAGTTCTTC | CASSQEAGGYNEQFF
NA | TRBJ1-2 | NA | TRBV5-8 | TGTGCCAGCAGCCCCGAGCTACTGGGTGGCTACACCTTC | CASSPELLGGYTF
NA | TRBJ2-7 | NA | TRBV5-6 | TGTGCCAGCAGCGCGCCGGGGAGCAGCTCCTACGAGCAGTACTTC | CASSAPGSSSYEQYF
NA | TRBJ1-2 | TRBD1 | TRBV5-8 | TGTGCCAGCAGCTTAAGGGGGCGCACTTTTTCCTATGGCTACACCTTC | CASSLRGRTFSYGYTF
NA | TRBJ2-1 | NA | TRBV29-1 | TGCAGCGTTGAGGGGGCTCGGGGGGCCAATGAGCAGTTCTTC | CSVEGARGANEQFF
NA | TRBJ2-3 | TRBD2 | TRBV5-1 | TGCGCCAGCAGCTCCCAGGCTAGCGGGACCACAGATACGCAGTATTTT | CASSSQASGTTDTQYF
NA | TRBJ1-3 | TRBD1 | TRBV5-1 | TGCGCCAGCAGCTCCTCAACAGGGGCTGGAAACACCATATATTTT | CASSSSTGAGNTIYF
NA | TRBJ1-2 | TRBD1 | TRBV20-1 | TGCAGTGCTAGAGGGCAGGGGGCAGCAGGCTACACCTTC | CSARGQGAAGYTF
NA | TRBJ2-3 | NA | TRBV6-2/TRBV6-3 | TGTGCCAGCAGTGACCAAGGGGGGACAGATACGCAGTATTTT | CASSDQGGTDTQYF
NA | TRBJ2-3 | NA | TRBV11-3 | TGTGCCAGCAGCCACCGGAGGACAGCTAGCACAGATACGCAGTATTTT | CASSHRRTASTDTQYF
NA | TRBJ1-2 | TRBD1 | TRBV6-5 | TGTGCCAGCAGGACAGGGCTCTATGGCTACACCTTC | CASRTGLYGYTF
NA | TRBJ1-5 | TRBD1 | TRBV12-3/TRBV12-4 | TGTGCCAGCAGGCCAGGGGGCGCGGGCAATCAGCCCCAGCATTTT | CASRPGGAGNQPQHF
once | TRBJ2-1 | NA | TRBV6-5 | TGTGCCAGCAGCTTTAGCGGAGTCTCCTACAATGAGCAGTTCTTC | CASSFSGVSYNEQFF
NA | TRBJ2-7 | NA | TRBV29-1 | TGCAGCGTCAGGACGGACACGGGGGATGGGTGGCAGTACTTC | CSVRTDTGDGWQYF
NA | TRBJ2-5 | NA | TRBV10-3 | TGTGCCATCAGTGAGTCGGGGGAGAGAGAGACCCAGTACTTC | CAISESGERETQYF
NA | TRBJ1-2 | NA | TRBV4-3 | TGCGCCAGCAGCCAAGAGGCAGGGGATGGCTACACCTTC | CASSQEAGDGYTF
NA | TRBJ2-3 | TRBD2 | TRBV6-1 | TGTGCCAGCAATTTGGGGGGGAGCACAGATACGCAGTATTTT | CASNLGGSTDTQYF
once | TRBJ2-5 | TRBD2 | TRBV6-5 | TGTGCCAGCAGTTACTCGTGGGTGGTCCTAGCGGGGACCGCGGTGACCCAGTACTTC | CASSYSWVVLAGTAVTQYF
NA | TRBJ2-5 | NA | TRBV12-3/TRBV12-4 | TGTGCCAGCAGTTTAGGAGCGGCGCAAGAGACCCAGTACTTC | CASSLGAAQETQYF
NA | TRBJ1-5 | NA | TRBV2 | TGTGCCAGCAGTCCGGGACCGGGGCAGCCCCAGCATTTT | CASSPGPGQPQHF
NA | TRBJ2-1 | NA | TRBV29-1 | TGCAGCGTTGATGCGAAGACTAGTACCAATGAGCAGTTCTTC | CSVDAKTSTNEQFF
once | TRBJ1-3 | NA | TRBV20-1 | TGCAGTGCTAGAGATATGGTTCGAGGCGCTGGAAACACCATATATTTT | CSARDMVRGAGNTIYF
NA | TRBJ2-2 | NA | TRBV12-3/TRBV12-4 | TGTGCCAGCAGTCCGGGCATACTGAACACCGGGGAGCTGTTTTTT | CASSPGILNTGELFF
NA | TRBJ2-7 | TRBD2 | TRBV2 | TGTGCCAGCATTCCGGGACTAGCGGAGGGGGCCTACGAGCAGTACTTC | CASIPGLAEGAYEQYF
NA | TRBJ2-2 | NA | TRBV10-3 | TGTGCCACCATGGGGGGTTTGAACACCGGGGAGCTGTTTTTT | CATMGGLNTGELFF
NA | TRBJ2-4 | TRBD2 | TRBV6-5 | TGTGCCAGCAGCCGACTAGCGGGAGAGAGAAACATTCAGTACTTC | CASSRLAGERNIQYF
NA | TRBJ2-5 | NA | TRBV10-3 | TGTGCCATCAGTTGGGGGCGGGAGTCTGGGGAGACCCAGTACTTC | CAISWGRESGETQYF
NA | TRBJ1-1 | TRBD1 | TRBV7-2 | TGTGCCAGCACCGGGACAGGGGGATGGAACACTGAAGCTTTCTTT | CASTGTGGWNTEAFF
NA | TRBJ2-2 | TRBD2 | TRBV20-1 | TGCAGTGCCCCGGGCGGGAGGGCCACCGGGGAGCTGTTTTTT | CSAPGGRATGELFF